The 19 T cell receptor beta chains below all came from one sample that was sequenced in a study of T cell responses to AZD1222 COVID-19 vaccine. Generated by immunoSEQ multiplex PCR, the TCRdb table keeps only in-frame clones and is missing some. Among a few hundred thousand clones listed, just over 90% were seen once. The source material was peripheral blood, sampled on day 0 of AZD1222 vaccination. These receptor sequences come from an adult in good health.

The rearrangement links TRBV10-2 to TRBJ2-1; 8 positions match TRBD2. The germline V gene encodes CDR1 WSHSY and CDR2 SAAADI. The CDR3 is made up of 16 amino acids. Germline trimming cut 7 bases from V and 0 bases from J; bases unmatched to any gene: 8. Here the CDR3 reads CASTDQRESSYNEQFF. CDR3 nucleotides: TGCGCCAGCACCGATCAGCGGGAGAGCTCCTACAATGAGCAGTTCTTC.

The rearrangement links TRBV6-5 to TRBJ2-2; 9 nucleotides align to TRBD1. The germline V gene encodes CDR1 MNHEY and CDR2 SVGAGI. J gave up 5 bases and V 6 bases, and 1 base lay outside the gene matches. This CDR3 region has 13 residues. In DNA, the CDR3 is TGTGCCAGCAGGGGGACAGGGACCGGGGAGCTGTTTTTT. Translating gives CASRGTGTGELFF.

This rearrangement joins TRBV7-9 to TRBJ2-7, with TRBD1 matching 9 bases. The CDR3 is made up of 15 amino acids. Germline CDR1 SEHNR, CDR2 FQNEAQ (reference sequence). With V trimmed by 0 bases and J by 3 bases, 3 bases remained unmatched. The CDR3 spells CASSLAGTGYYEQYF. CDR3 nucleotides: TGTGCCAGCAGCTTAGCCGGGACAGGGTACTACGAGCAGTACTTC.

DNA for the CDR3: TGTGCCAGCAGTGACTCAAAGGCCTCCTCGGGGACAGGGGCATCCTCTGGAAACACCATATATTTT. Translation: CASSDSKASSGTGASSGNTIYF. This chain links TRBV6-4 with TRBJ1-3; 10 nucleotides match TRBD1. Per germline, CDR1 MRHNA and CDR2 SNTAGT. This CDR3 is built from 22 residues. V lost 0 bases to trimming and J lost 0 bases; unmatched junction nucleotides: 17.

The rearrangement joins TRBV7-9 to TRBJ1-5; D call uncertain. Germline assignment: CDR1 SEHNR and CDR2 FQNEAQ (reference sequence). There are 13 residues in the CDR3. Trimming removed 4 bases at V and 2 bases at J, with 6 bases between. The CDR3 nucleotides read TGTGCCAGCAGCTATGACGGCAATCAGCCCCAGCATTTT. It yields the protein CASSYDGNQPQHF.

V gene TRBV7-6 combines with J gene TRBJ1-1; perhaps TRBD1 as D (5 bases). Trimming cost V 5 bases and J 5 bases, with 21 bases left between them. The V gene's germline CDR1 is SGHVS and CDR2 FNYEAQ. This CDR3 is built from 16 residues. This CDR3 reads CASSPRRVGVGTEAFF. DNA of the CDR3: TGTGCCAGCAGCCCAAGACGCGTAGGGGTGGGGACTGAAGCTTTCTTT. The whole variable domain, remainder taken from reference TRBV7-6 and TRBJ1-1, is GAGVSQSPRYKVTKRGQDVALRCDPISGHVSLYWYRQALGQGPEFLTYFNYEAQQDKSGLPNDRFSAERPEGSISTLTIQRTEQRDSAMYRCASSPRRVGVGTEAFFGQGTRLTVV.

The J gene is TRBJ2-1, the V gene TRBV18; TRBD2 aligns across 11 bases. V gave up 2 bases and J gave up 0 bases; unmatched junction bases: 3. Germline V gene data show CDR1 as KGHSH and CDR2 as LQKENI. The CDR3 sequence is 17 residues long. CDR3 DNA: TGTGCCAGCTCACCAGCTAGCGGGAGGAGCTCCTACAATGAGCAGTTCTTC. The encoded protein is CASSPASGRSSYNEQFF.

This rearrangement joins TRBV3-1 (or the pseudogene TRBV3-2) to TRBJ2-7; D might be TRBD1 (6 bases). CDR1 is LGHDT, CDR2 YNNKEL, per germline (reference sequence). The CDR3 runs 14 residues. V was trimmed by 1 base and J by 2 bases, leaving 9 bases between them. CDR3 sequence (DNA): TGTGCCAGCAGCCAAGGACAGGTCGCCTACGAGCAGTACTTC. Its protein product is CASSQGQVAYEQYF.

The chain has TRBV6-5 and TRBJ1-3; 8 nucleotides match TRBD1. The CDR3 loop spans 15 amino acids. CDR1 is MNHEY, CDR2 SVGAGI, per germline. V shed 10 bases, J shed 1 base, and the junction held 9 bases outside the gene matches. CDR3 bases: TGTGCCACCCTCGACAGGGGCCGGTCTGGAAACACCATATATTTT. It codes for CATLDRGRSGNTIYF.

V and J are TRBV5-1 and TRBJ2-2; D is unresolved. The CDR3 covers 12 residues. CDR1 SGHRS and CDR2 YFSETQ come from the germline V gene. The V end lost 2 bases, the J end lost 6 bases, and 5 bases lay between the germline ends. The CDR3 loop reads CASSFPPGELFF. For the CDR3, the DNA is TGCGCCAGCAGCTTCCCCCCCGGGGAGCTGTTTTTT.

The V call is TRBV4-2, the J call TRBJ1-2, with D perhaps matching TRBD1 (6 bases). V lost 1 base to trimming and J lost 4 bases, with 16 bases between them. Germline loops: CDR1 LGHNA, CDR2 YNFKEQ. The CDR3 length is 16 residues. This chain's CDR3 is CASSQGGGQGGYGYTF. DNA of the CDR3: TGTGCCAGCAGCCAAGGCGGGGGGCAAGGAGGCTATGGCTACACCTTC.

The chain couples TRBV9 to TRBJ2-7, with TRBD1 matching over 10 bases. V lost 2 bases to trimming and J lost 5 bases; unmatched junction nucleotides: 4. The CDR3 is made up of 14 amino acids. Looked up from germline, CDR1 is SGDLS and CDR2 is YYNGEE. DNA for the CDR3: TGTGCCAGCAGCGTCGGACAGGGGGGCGACGAGCAGTACTTC. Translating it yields CASSVGQGGDEQYF.

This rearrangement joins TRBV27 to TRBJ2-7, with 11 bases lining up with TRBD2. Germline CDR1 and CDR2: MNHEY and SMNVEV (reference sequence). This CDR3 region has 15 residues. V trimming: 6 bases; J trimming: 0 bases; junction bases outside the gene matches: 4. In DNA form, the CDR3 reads TGTGCCAGCAGCTTAGCGGGAGGGTCCTCCTACGAGCAGTACTTC. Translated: CASSLAGGSSYEQYF.

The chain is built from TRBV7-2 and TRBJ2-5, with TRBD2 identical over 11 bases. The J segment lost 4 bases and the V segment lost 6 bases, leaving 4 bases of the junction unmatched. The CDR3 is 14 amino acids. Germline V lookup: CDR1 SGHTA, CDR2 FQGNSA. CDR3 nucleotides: TGTGCCAGCAGAACACTAGCGGGAGTAGAGACCCAGTACTTC. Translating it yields CASRTLAGVETQYF.

The CDR3 DNA reads as TGTGCCAGCCGTAGGGAGGGAACCGGGGAGCTGTTTTTT. Its translation: CASRREGTGELFF. J is TRBJ2-2 and V is TRBV7-9; 7 nucleotides line up with TRBD2. V trimming: 8 bases; J trimming: 5 bases; junction bases outside the gene matches: 5. Germline lookup yields CDR1 SEHNR and CDR2 FQNEAQ (reference sequence). This CDR3 contains 13 residues.

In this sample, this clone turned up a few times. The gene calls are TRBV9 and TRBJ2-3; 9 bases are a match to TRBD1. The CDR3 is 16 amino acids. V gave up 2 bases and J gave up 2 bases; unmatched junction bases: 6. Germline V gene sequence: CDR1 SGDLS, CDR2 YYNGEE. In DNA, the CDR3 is TGTGCCAGCAGCGTCGCCGGGACAGGGATCACAGATACGCAGTATTTT. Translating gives CASSVAGTGITDTQYF.

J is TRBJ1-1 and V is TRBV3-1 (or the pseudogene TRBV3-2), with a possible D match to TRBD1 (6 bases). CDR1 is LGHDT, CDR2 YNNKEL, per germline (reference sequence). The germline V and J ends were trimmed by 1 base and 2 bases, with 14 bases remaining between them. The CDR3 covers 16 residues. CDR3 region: CASSQASTGKNTEAFF. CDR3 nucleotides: TGTGCCAGCAGCCAAGCTTCTACAGGGAAAAACACTGAAGCTTTCTTT.

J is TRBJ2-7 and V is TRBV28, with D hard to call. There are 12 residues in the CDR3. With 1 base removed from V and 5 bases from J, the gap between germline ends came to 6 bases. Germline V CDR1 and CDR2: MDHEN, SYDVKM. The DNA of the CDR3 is TGTGCCAGCAGTTTATTAGGGAACGAGCAGTACTTC. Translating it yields CASSLLGNEQYF.

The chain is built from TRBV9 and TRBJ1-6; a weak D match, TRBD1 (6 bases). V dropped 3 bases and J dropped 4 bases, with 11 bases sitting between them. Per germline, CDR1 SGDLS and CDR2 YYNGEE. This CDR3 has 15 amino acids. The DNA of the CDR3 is TGTGCCAGCAGCGCCACGGGACAATATAATTCACCCCTCCACTTT. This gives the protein CASSATGQYNSPLHF.